These T cell receptor beta chains were read from a single sample in a study of T cell responses to AZD1222 COVID-19 vaccine. Generated by immunoSEQ multiplex PCR, the TCRdb table keeps only in-frame clones and is missing some. The sample consists of 150,000 or so clones, roughly 92% of them appearing once. The material sequenced was peripheral blood, taken on day 0 of AZD1222 vaccination. These receptors came from an adult in good health. Both conserved end residues are part of each CDR3. Fields, in order: D gene, clone size, J gene, V gene, CDR3 DNA, CDR3 protein. D genes are given only for firm matches. Some rows mark clone size as missing; the rest say once, few, many or name a class of expanded clone.

TRBD1,NA,TRBJ1-4,TRBV27,TGTGCCAGCAGACGGACAGGACTGAATGATGAAAAACTGTTTTTT,CASRRTGLNDEKLFF
NA,NA,TRBJ1-4,TRBV6-6,TGTGCCAGCAGTTACGAGTCAGGGGCTGGTGAAAAACTGTTTTTT,CASSYESGAGEKLFF
NA,NA,TRBJ2-7,TRBV21-1,TGTGCCAGCAGCAATTGTCAGCGGTACTTC,CASSNCQRYF
NA,NA,TRBJ1-6,TRBV28,TGTGCCAGCAGGTCCCCCGGGGGGCCGCATAATTCACCCCTCCACTTT,CASRSPGGPHNSPLHF
NA,NA,TRBJ2-6,TRBV5-6,TGTGCCAGCAGCTTGGTCGGGGCTACTGGGGCCAACGTCCTGACTTTC,CASSLVGATGANVLTF
NA,NA,TRBJ1-1,TRBV6-5,TGTGCCAGCAGGGACGTGGGTCCGTACACTGAAGCTTTCTTT,CASRDVGPYTEAFF
TRBD1,NA,TRBJ1-4,TRBV2,TGTGCCAGCAGGATAAATACAGGGGGCCCTGAAAAACTGTTTTTT,CASRINTGGPEKLFF
NA,NA,TRBJ1-3,TRBV19,TGTGCCAGCCGGGACACGAGCTCTGGAAACACCATATATTTT,CASRDTSSGNTIYF
NA,NA,TRBJ1-5,TRBV6-5,TGTGCCAGCAGTTACTCGGGGAGCAATCAGCCCCAGCATTTT,CASSYSGSNQPQHF
NA,NA,TRBJ1-4,TRBV28,TGTGCCAGCAGGGGACGGTATAATGAAAAACTGTTTTTT,CASRGRYNEKLFF
NA,once,TRBJ1-1,TRBV28,TGTGCCAGCAGTTTTCATGACAAGAACACTGAAGCTTTCTTT,CASSFHDKNTEAFF
TRBD2,NA,TRBJ2-1,TRBV24-1,TGTGCCACCAGTGAGACCTCACCGGGACTATCCTACAATGAGCAGTTCTTC,CATSETSPGLSYNEQFF
TRBD2,NA,TRBJ2-7,TRBV19,TGTGCCAGTAGTTCCCACTTCACTAGCGGCCTATACGAGCAGTACTTC,CASSSHFTSGLYEQYF
TRBD1,NA,TRBJ2-1,TRBV6-5,TGTGCCAGCCTGGGACAGGGGGCGACGGGTGAGCAGTTCTTC,CASLGQGATGEQFF
NA,NA,TRBJ1-2,TRBV19,TGTGCCAGTAGTAAGGACAGTTCTAACTATGGCTACACCTTC,CASSKDSSNYGYTF
TRBD1,few,TRBJ2-5,TRBV6-5,TGTGCCAGCAGTTCATCGACAGGGTTGAAGACCCAGTACTTC,CASSSSTGLKTQYF
NA,NA,TRBJ2-7,TRBV6-1,TGTGCCAGCAGTGAACTAGCGTTGAGCTCCTACGAGCAGTACTTC,CASSELALSSYEQYF
TRBD2,NA,TRBJ2-2,TRBV3-1/TRBV3-2,TGTGCCAGCAGCCAAGGTTCGGGCGGGCGCGGGGGCACCGGGGAGCTGTTTTTT,CASSQGSGGRGGTGELFF
NA,once,TRBJ2-4,TRBV14,TGTGCCAGCAGCCAAGGGGTGGCCATTCAGTACTTC,CASSQGVAIQYF
NA,NA,TRBJ2-2,TRBV4-1,TGCGCCAGCAGCCATGTGGGAGACACCGGGGAGCTGTTTTTT,CASSHVGDTGELFF
NA,NA,TRBJ2-5,TRBV19,TGTGCCAGTAGGGCCTATTTAGAGACCCAGTACTTC,CASRAYLETQYF
NA,once,TRBJ1-4,TRBV3-1/TRBV3-2,TGTGCCAGCAGCCAAAGGCAGAGTAACGAAAAACTGTTTTTT,CASSQRQSNEKLFF
TRBD1,NA,TRBJ2-5,TRBV5-5,TGTGCCAGCAGCCTGGGACAGCTTCAAGAGACCCAGTACTTC,CASSLGQLQETQYF
NA,NA,TRBJ1-2,TRBV15,TGTGCCACCAGATCGGGGAGAAATAACTATGGCTACACCTTC,CATRSGRNNYGYTF
TRBD1,NA,TRBJ1-2,TRBV4-2,TGTGCCAGCAGCCATAAGACAGGGGGCTATGGCTACACCTTC,CASSHKTGGYGYTF
NA,NA,TRBJ2-7,TRBV19,TGTGCCAGTAGCCCATGGGGGACATCCTACGAGCAGTACTTC,CASSPWGTSYEQYF
NA,NA,TRBJ1-4,TRBV6-5,TGTGCCAGCAGTTACGACCAGGGCGTCGGTGAAAAACTGTTTTTT,CASSYDQGVGEKLFF
TRBD1,NA,TRBJ1-6,TRBV5-6,TGTGCCAGCAGCCCTTGGGACAGGGGTGGTTCACCCCTCCACTTT,CASSPWDRGGSPLHF
TRBD2,NA,TRBJ2-2,TRBV19,TGTGCCAGTAGTATTGCTAGCGGGAGTAAGTCGACCGGGGAGCTGTTTTTT,CASSIASGSKSTGELFF
NA,NA,TRBJ2-7,TRBV6-6,TGTGCCAGCAGTTACGGGGGCGGGACAGAACTCTACGAGCAGTACTTC,CASSYGGGTELYEQYF
NA,NA,TRBJ1-4,TRBV4-1,TGCGCCAGCAGCCAAGCCGGACCTCCCTGGAAACTGTTTTTT,CASSQAGPPWKLFF
NA,NA,TRBJ1-5,TRBV12-3/TRBV12-4,TGTGCCAGCAGGACCTGGGAAGATCAGCCCCAGCATTTT,CASRTWEDQPQHF
NA,NA,TRBJ1-2,TRBV28,TGTGCGATGGGTGGGGATCTTGATGGCTACACCTTC,CAMGGDLDGYTF
TRBD1,NA,TRBJ1-4,TRBV14,TGTGCCAGCAGCCCCGACAGGGGACTGACTAATGAAAAACTGTTTTTT,CASSPDRGLTNEKLFF
TRBD2,few,TRBJ2-1,TRBV27,TGTGCCAGCAGGGCCGGGACTAGCGTGCAGGGTGAGCAGTTCTTC,CASRAGTSVQGEQFF
TRBD1,NA,TRBJ1-5,TRBV6-2/TRBV6-3,TGTGCCAGCAGTTACCCCTCAGGGGGAACGGGCAATCAGCCCCAGCATTTT,CASSYPSGGTGNQPQHF
NA,few,TRBJ2-7,TRBV19,TGTGCCAGTAGTATCGCCGGGTCGGAGCAGTACTTC,CASSIAGSEQYF
TRBD2,NA,TRBJ2-1,TRBV7-9,TGTGCCAGCAGCTTGGGATTGTGGCGGGAGGATAGTTACAATGAGCAGTTCTTC,CASSLGLWREDSYNEQFF
NA,NA,TRBJ1-5,TRBV7-6,TGTGCCAGCAGCTTAGGGGCTCATTTGGGCAATCAGCCCCAGCATTTT,CASSLGAHLGNQPQHF
NA,NA,TRBJ1-5,TRBV19,TGTGCCAGTACCGATAGGGGACTCTATAGCAATCAGCCCCAGCATTTT,CASTDRGLYSNQPQHF
NA,once,TRBJ2-2,TRBV27,TGTGCCAGCAGTTTATGGGTGGGAGGATTCGGTGCCGGGGAGCTGTTTTTT,CASSLWVGGFGAGELFF
NA,NA,TRBJ2-2,TRBV2,TGTGCCAGCAGTGCACAGTCTAACACCGGGGAGCTGTTTTTT,CASSAQSNTGELFF
NA,NA,TRBJ2-5,TRBV28,TGTGCCAGCAGTGATTATGGTAGCGGAACGCGGGCCCAGTACTTC,CASSDYGSGTRAQYF
NA,NA,TRBJ2-7,TRBV6-5,TGTGCCAGCAGTTACGGAGGGGGAGGCTCCTACGAGCAGTACTTC,CASSYGGGGSYEQYF
NA,once,TRBJ2-1,TRBV24-1,TGTGCCACCAGGTCGGGTCCTGGATCATACAATGAGCAGTTCTTC,CATRSGPGSYNEQFF
NA,NA,TRBJ2-6,TRBV2,TGTGCCAGCACCCGAGACTCTGGGGCCAACGTCCTGACTTTC,CASTRDSGANVLTF
NA,NA,TRBJ1-6,TRBV5-5,TGTGCCAGCAGCGCCGTAAATTCACCCCTCCACTTT,CASSAVNSPLHF
NA,NA,TRBJ2-7,TRBV6-5,TGTGCCAGCAGTTACGGGCTCGGGGACTACGAGCAGTACTTC,CASSYGLGDYEQYF
NA,NA,TRBJ1-1,TRBV18,TGTGCCAGCTCAACAACCTACACTGAAGCTTTCTTT,CASSTTYTEAFF
NA,NA,TRBJ2-7,TRBV6-6,TGTGCCAGCACCTCAATCTACGAGCAGTACTTC,CASTSIYEQYF
NA,NA,TRBJ1-2,TRBV27,TGTGCCAGCAGTCCAACGACAGAGACCTATGGCTACACCTTC,CASSPTTETYGYTF
NA,NA,TRBJ1-2,TRBV19,TGTGCCAGTAGTCCACGGGGGGAGCCCGGCTATGGCTACACCTTC,CASSPRGEPGYGYTF
TRBD1,NA,TRBJ2-7,TRBV6-1,TGTGCCAGCAGTGGCCCTATTTTACAGGGGAATCCCTACGAGCAGTACTTC,CASSGPILQGNPYEQYF
NA,NA,TRBJ2-5,TRBV10-1,TGCGCCAGCAGTGACGGGCTAGAGACCCAGTACTTC,CASSDGLETQYF
TRBD1,NA,TRBJ1-2,TRBV7-9,TGTGCCAGCGTATCTAGCCGGGACAGGGACGGAGAGGGCGGCTACACCTTC,CASVSSRDRDGEGGYTF
NA,NA,TRBJ1-3,TRBV7-5,TGTGCCAGAAGCCAGTTGGACAGAAATGGAAACACCATATATTTT,CARSQLDRNGNTIYF
TRBD1,NA,TRBJ2-3,TRBV5-1,TGCGCCAGCAGCTTGGGACAGGGGGTCTCAGATACGCAGTATTTT,CASSLGQGVSDTQYF